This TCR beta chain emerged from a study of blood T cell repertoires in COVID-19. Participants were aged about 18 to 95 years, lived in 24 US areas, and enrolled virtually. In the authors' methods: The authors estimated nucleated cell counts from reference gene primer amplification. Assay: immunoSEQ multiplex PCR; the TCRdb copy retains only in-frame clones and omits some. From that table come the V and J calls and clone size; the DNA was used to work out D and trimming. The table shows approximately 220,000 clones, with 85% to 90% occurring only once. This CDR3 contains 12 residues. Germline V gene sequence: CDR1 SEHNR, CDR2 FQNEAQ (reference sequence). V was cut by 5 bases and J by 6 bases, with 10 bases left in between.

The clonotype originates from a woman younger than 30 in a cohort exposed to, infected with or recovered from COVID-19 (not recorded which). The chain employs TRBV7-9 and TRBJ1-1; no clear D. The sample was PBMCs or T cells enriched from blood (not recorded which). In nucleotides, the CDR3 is TGTGCCAGCAGCCACCAGAGGGCTGAAGCTTTCTTT. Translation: CASSHQRAEAFF.